The clone carrying this TCR beta chain was seen more than once but under ten times. Antigen: not known. This entry belongs to a study of CD8 T cells in ankylosing spondylitis. TCRdb redid the calling of the 5' RACE reads with MiXCR, one entry per CDR3 protein. Here the sample spans around 480,000 distinct CDR3 sequences, 15% to 20% being singletons. Study-level points and caveats: A TCR beta motif of eight highly homologous variants appeared characteristic of ankylosing spondylitis blood.

This CDR3 region has 16 residues. The trim removed 10 bases at V and 7 bases at J, leaving 13 bases unmatched. The sequence derives from a male donor with ankylosing spondylitis. The genes are TRBV12-3 or TRBV12-4 and TRBJ2-1, with 13 bases lining up with TRBD2. Sequencing was performed on blood, either unsorted or a sorted T cell fraction (not recorded which). CDR3 nucleotide sequence: TGTGCCACCACCCTCCATACTAGCGGGGGGGCTAATGAGCAGTTCTTC. Translated, it gives CATTLHTSGGANEQFF.